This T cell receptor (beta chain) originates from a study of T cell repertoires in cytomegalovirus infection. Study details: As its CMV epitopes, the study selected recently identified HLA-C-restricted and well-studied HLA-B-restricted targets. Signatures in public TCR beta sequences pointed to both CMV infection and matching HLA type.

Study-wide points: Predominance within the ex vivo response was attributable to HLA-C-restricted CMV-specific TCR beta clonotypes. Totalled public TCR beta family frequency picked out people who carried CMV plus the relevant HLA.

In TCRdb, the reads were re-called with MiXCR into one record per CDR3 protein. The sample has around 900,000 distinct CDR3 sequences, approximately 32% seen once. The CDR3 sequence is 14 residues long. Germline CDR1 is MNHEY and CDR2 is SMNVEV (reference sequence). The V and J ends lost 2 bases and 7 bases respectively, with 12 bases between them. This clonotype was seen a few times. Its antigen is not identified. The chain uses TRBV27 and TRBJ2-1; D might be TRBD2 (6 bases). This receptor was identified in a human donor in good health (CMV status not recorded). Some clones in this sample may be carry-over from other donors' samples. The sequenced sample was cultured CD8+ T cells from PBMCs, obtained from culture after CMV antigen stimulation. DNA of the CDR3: TGTGCCAGCAGTTTAGGGGGGTCTCCGAATGAGCAGTTCTTC. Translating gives CASSLGGSPNEQFF.